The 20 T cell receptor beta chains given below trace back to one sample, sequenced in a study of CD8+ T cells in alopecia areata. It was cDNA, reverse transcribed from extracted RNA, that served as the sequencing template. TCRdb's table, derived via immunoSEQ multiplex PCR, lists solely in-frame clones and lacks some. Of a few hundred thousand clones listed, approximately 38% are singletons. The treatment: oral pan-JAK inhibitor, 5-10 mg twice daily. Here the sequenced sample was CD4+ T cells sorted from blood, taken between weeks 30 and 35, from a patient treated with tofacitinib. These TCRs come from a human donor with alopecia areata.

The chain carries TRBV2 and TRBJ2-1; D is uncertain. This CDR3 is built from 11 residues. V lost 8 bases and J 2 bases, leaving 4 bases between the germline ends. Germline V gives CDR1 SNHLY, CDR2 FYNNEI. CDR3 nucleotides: TGTGCCAGCGCCCCCTACAATGAGCAGTTCTTC. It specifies CASAPYNEQFF.

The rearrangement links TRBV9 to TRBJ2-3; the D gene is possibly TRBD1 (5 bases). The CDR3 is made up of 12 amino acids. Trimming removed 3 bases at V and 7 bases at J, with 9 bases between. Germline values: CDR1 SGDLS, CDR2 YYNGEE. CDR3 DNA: TGTGCCAGCAGCGAGGGGCCGTATACGCAGTATTTT. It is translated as CASSEGPYTQYF. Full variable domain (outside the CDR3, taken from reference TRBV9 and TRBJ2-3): DSGVTQTPKHLITATGQRVTLRCSPRSGDLSVYWYQQSLDQGLQFLIQYYNGEERAKGNILERFSAQQFPDLHSELNLSSLELGDSALYFCASSEGPYTQYFGPGTRLTVL.

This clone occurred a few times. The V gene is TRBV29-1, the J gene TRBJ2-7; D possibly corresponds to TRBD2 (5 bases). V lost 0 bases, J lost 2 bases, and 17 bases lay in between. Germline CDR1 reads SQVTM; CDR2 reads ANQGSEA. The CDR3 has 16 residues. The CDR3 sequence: CSVEDRGRGRTYEQYF. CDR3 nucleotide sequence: TGCAGCGTTGAAGATCGTGGGAGAGGCAGGACCTACGAGCAGTACTTC.

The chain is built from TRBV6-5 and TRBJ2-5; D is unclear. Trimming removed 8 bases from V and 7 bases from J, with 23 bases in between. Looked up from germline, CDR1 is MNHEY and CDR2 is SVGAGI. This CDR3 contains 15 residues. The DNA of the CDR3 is TGTGCCAGCTCCCCCCTAAGTAACGTTCCGGGGACCCAGTACTTC. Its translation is CASSPLSNVPGTQYF.

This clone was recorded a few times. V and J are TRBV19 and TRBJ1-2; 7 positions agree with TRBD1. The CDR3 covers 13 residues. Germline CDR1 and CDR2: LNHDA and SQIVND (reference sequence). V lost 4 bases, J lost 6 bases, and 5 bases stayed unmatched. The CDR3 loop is CASSKDRANGYTF. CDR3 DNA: TGTGCCAGTAGTAAAGACAGGGCGAATGGCTACACCTTC. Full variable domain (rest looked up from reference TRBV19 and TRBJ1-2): DGGITQSPKYLFRKEGQNVTLSCEQNLNHDAMYWYRQDPGQGLRLIYYSQIVNDFQKGDIAEGYSVSREKKESFPLTVTSAQKNPTAFYLCASSKDRANGYTFGSGTRLTVV.

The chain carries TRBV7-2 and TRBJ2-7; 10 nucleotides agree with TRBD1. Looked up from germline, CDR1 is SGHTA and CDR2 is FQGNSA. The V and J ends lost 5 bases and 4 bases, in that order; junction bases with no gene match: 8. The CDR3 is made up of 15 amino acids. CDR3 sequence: CASSVSGQGGYEQYF. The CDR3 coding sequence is TGTGCCAGCAGCGTGAGCGGACAGGGGGGGTACGAGCAGTACTTC.

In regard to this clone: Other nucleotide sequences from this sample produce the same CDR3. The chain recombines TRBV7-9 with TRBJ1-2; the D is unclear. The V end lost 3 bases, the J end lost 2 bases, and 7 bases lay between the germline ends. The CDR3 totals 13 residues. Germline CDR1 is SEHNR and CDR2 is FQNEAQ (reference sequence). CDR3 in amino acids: CASSLGENYGYTF. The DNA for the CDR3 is TGTGCCAGCAGCTTGGGAGAGAACTATGGCTACACCTTC. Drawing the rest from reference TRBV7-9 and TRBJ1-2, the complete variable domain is DTGVSQNPRHKITKRGQNVTFRCDPISEHNRLYWYRQTLGQGPEFLTYFQNEAQLEKSRLLSDRFSAERPKGSFSTLEIQRTEQGDSAMYLCASSLGENYGYTFGSGTRLTVV.

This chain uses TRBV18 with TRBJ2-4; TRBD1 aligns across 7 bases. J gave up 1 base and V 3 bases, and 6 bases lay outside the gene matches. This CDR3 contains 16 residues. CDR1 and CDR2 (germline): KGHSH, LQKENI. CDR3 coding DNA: TGTGCCAGCTCACCCGACAGGGAATGGGCCAAAAACATTCAGTACTTC. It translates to CASSPDREWAKNIQYF.

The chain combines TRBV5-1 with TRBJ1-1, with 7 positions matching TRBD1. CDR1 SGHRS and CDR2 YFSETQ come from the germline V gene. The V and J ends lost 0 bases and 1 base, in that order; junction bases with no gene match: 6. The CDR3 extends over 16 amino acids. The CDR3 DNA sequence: TGCGCCAGCAGCTTGGGGACAGGCCGATCGAACACTGAAGCTTTCTTT. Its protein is CASSLGTGRSNTEAFF.

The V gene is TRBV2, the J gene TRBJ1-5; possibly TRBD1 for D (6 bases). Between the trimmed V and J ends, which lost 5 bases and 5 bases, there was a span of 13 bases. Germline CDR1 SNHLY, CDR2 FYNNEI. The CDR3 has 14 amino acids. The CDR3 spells CASSPLTGYQPQHF. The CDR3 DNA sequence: TGTGCCAGCAGTCCTCTGACAGGTTATCAGCCCCAGCATTTT.

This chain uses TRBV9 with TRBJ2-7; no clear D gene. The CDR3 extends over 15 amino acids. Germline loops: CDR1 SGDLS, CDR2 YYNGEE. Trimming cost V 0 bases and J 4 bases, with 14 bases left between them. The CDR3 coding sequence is TGTGCCAGCAGCGTAGGTTTCATTCCGACTTACGAGCAGTACTTC. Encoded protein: CASSVGFIPTYEQYF.

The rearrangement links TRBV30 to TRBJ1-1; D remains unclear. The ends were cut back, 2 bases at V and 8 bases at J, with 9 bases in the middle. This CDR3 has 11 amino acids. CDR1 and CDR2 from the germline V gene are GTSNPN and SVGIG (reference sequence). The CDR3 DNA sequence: TGTGCCTGGAGTAGGGCCGCGGAAGCTTTCTTT. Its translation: CAWSRAAEAFF.

The CDR3 DNA sequence: TGTGCCAGCTCACCCTCCAAGGGATTGGGCACTGAAGCTTTCTTT. It specifies CASSPSKGLGTEAFF. The chain is built from TRBV18 and TRBJ1-1; no clear D gene. CDR3 length: 15 residues. Looked up from germline, CDR1 is KGHSH and CDR2 is LQKENI. V was trimmed by 3 bases and J by 4 bases, leaving 15 bases between them.

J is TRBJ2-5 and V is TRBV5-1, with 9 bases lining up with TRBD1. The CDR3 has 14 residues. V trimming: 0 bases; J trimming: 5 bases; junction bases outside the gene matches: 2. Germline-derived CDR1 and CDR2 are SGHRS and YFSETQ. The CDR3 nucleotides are TGCGCCAGCAGCTTGGGAACAGGGGGCGAGACCCAGTACTTC. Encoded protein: CASSLGTGGETQYF.

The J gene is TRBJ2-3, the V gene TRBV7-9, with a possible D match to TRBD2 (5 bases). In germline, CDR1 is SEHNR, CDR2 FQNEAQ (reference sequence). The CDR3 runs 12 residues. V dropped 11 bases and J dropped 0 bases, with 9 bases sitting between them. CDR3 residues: CAEGPSTDTQYF. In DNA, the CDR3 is TGTGCCGAGGGCCCAAGCACAGATACGCAGTATTTT.

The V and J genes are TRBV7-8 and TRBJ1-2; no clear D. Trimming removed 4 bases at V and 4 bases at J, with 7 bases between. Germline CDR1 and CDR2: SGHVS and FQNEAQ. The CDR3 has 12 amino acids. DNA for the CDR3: TGTGCCAGCAGCTCTCGTCCCTATGGCTACACCTTC. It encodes CASSSRPYGYTF.

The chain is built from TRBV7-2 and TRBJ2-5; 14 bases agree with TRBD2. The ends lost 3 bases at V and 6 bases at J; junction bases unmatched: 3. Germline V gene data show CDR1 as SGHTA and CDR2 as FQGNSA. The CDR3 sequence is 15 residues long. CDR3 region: CASSLTSGGAKTQYF. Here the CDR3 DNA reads TGTGCCAGCAGCTTGACTAGCGGGGGGGCGAAGACCCAGTACTTC.

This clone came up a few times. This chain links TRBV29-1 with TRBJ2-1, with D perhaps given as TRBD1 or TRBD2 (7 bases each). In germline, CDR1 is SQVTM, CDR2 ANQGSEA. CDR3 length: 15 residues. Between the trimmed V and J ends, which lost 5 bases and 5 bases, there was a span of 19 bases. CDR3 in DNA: TGCAGCGTTCCGGGACAGCGGGGTCCAAACAATGAGCAGTTCTTC. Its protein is CSVPGQRGPNNEQFF.

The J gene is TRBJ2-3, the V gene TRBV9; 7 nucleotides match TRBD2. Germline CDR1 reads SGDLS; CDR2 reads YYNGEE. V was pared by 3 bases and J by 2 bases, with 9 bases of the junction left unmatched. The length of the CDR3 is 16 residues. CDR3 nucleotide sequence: TGTGCCAGCAGCGGAAATCCGGGACTAAACACAGATACGCAGTATTTT. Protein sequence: CASSGNPGLNTDTQYF.

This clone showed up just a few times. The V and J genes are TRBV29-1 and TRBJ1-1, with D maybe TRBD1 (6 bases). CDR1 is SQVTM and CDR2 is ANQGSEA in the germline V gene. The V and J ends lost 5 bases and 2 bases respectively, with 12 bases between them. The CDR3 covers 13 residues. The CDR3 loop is CSVSGTRNTEAFF. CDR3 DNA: TGCAGCGTTTCCGGGACAAGAAACACTGAAGCTTTCTTT.